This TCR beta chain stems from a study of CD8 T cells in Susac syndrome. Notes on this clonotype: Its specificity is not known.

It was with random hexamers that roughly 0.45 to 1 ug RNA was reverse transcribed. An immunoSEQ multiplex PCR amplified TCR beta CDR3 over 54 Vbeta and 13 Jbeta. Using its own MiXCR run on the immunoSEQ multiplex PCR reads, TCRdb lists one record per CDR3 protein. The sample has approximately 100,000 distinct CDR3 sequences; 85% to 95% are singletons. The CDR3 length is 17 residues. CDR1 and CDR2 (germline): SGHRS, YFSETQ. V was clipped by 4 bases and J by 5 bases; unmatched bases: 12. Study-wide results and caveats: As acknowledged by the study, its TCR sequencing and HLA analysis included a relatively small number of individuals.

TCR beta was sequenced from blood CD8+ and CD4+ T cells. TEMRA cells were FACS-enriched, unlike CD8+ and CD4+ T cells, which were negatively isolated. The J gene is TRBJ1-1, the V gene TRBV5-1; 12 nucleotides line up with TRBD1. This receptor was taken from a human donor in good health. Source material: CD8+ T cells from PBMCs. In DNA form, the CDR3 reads TGCGCCAGCAGCGCGGGACAGGGGGCACTCCCTGGAACTGAAGCTTTCTTT. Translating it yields CASSAGQGALPGTEAFF.